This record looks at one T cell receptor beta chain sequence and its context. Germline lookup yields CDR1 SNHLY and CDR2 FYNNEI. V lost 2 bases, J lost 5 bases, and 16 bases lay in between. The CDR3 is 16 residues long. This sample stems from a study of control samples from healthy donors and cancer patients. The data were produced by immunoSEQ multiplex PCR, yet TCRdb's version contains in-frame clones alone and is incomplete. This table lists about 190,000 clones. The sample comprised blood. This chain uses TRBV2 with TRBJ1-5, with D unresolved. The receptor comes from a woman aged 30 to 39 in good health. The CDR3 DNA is TGTGCCAGCAGTGAATGGGGAAATTCGGGGTATCAGCCCCAGCATTTT. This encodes CASSEWGNSGYQPQHF.